The following is a TCR beta chain sequence with its context. The data derive from a study of blood T cell repertoires in COVID-19. Study at large: Researchers got acute and convalescent COVID-19 samples from the United States, Italy and Spain.

Generated by immunoSEQ multiplex PCR, the TCRdb table keeps only in-frame clones and is missing some. The sample consists of some 52,000 clones, roughly 87% of them appearing once. This TCR was recovered from a human donor with active COVID-19. The donor label of this sample is uncertain. Sequenced input: peripheral blood.

The CDR3 reads CASSPSGELNEQFF. Here the CDR3 DNA reads TGTGCCAGCAGCCCTAGCGGGGAGCTCAATGAGCAGTTCTTC. The V gene is TRBV6-2 or TRBV6-3, the J gene TRBJ2-1; 9 positions match TRBD2. CDR1 MNHEY and CDR2 SVGEGT come from the germline V gene. CDR3 size: 14 residues. J gave up 6 bases and V 6 bases, and 6 bases lay outside the gene matches.